This T cell receptor beta chain was identified during a study of T cells in Graves' hyperthyroidism and ophthalmopathy. Points from the study as a whole: The model identified upcoming ophthalmopathy a median 6.5 months ahead of onset. Most clonotypes expanded in the thyroid (above 0.001) were also present in blood.

V gave up 5 bases and J gave up 7 bases, with 9 bases separating them. Germline V gene data show CDR1 as SGHAT and CDR2 as FQDESV (reference sequence). CDR3 length: 12 residues. Researchers amplified the TCR beta CDR3 regions from RNA transcripts. HTBI primers were the set used in a first-round RT-PCR of the TCR CDR3. TCRdb re-called the multiplex PCR reads with MiXCR, one entry per CDR3 protein. The sample gives some 500,000 distinct CDR3 sequences, about 16% of which show up once; around 32% is in the top ten. This clonotype showed up many times. Its antigen is still unknown. Ophthalmopathy patients all had a Clinical Activity Score of at least 3, a NOSPECS grade of at least 4 and disease under 3 months old. Diagnoses used clinical symptoms, serum thyroxine and TRAb, thyroid ultrasound and orbital computed tomography.

The sample taken for sequencing was blood. The gene calls are TRBV11-1 and TRBJ2-1; D uncertain. This sequence was found in a woman between 25 and 40 years old with Graves' ophthalmopathy. The CDR3 region has the DNA TGTGCCAGCAGCCTAAGCGTGAATGAGCAGTTCTTC. The encoded protein is CASSLSVNEQFF.